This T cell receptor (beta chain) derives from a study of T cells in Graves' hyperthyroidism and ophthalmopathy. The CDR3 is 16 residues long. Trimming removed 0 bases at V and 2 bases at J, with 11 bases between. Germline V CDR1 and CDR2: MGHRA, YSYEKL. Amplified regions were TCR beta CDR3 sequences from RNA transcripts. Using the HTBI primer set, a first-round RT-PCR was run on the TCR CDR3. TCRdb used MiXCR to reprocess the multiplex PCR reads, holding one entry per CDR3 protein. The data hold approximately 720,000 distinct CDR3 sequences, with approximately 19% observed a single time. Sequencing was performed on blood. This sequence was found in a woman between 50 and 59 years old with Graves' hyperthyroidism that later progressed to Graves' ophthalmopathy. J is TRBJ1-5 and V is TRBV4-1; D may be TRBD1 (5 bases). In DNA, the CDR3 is TGCGCCAGCAGCCAAGATCCGCAGGGAGGCAATCAGCCCCAGCATTTT. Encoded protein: CASSQDPQGGNQPQHF.